This T cell receptor beta chain was identified in a study of blood T cell repertoires in COVID-19. Only in-frame clones appear in the TCRdb table, and some are missing; sequencing was by immunoSEQ multiplex PCR. Seen here are more than 300,000 clones, about 90% observed once, and the top ten hold roughly a tenth. The ends lost 3 bases at V and 4 bases at J; junction bases unmatched: 8. The germline gives CDR1 SGHTA, CDR2 FQGNSA. The CDR3 covers 15 residues. V usage is TRBV7-2 and J usage is TRBJ2-5; 7 positions agree with TRBD1. Input material: peripheral blood. The TCR was taken from a woman aged 30 to 39 with COVID-19, enrolled during active disease. CDR3 loop: CASSFQRGRAETQYF. As DNA, the CDR3 is TGTGCCAGCAGCTTCCAAAGGGGGCGGGCAGAGACCCAGTACTTC.